The 25 T cell receptor beta chains below come from one sample, sequenced in a study of OX40 agonist ivuxolimab in advanced cancers. Library construction relied on the immunoSEQ multiplex PCR assay. TCRdb stores this immuneACCESS table with in-frame sequences only. Part of the clones is absent; in the studies checked, under half of the shortfall reflects unresolved V genes, and no reason is known for the rest. Present in this sample are about 130,000 clones, about 92% of which were seen just once. The ten biggest clones cover roughly 0.94% of the sample. Sequencing was performed on CD4+ or CD8+ T cells sorted from blood, taken in a trial of the OX40 agonist ivuxolimab. These receptors came from an adult with an advanced solid tumor such as melanoma, head and neck, liver or kidney cancer.

The chain links TRBV7-9 to TRBJ2-2; D unresolved. Trimming took 11 bases from V and 2 from J, leaving 12 bases between them. Germline CDR1 is SEHNR and CDR2 is FQNEAQ (reference sequence). The CDR3 is 13 amino acids. This CDR3 is CAPTGGNTGELFF. The CDR3 DNA reads TGTGCCCCTACGGGCGGTAACACCGGGGAGCTGTTTTTT.

The chain combines TRBV6-5 with TRBJ2-3; D gene ambiguous. Germline V gene sequence: CDR1 MNHEY, CDR2 SVGAGI. The CDR3 loop spans 16 amino acids. V dropped 0 bases and J dropped 0 bases, with 10 bases sitting between them. CDR3 residues: CASSYSWPTSTDTQYF. The CDR3 region has the DNA TGTGCCAGCAGTTACTCTTGGCCCACAAGCACAGATACGCAGTATTTT.

In its sample, this clone was seen once. The genes are TRBV19 and TRBJ2-1, with TRBD2 identical over 8 bases. CDR1 is LNHDA, CDR2 SQIVND, per germline (reference sequence). The CDR3 contains 14 residues. J was trimmed by 9 bases and V by 6 bases; bases with no gene match: 10. CDR3: CASRPSRTSREQFF. CDR3 DNA sequence: TGTGCCAGTAGACCATCGCGGACTAGCCGTGAGCAGTTCTTC.

J is TRBJ1-4 and V is TRBV5-8, with 10 bases matching TRBD1. J lost 7 bases, V lost 3 bases, and 3 bases had no gene match. Germline CDR1 SGHTS, CDR2 YDEGEE. The CDR3 is made up of 14 amino acids. The CDR3 region has the DNA TGTGCCAGCAGCTCCGGACAGGGGGTTGAAAAACTGTTTTTT. The encoded protein is CASSSGQGVEKLFF.

This chain uses TRBV5-1 with TRBJ1-2; 7 bases are a match to TRBD1. CDR1 and CDR2 from the germline V gene are SGHRS and YFSETQ. The CDR3 length is 15 residues. V lost 4 bases to trimming and J lost 4 bases; unmatched junction nucleotides: 10. The CDR3 protein is CASSTSAGQTYGYTF. CDR3 DNA: TGCGCCAGCAGCACGTCCGCGGGACAGACCTATGGCTACACCTTC.

The chain combines TRBV5-5 with TRBJ2-7; D remains unclear. The length of the CDR3 is 16 residues. With 0 bases removed from V and 0 bases from J, the gap between germline ends came to 13 bases. CDR1 SGHKS and CDR2 YYEKEE come from the germline V gene (reference sequence). CDR3 DNA sequence: TGTGCCAGCAGCTTGGAACGAAACTTGTACTCCTACGAGCAGTACTTC. Protein sequence: CASSLERNLYSYEQYF. Combining the CDR3 with reference TRBV5-5 and TRBJ2-7 gives the whole variable domain DAGVTQSPTHLIKTRGQQVTLRCSPISGHKSVSWYQQVLGQGPQFIFQYYEKEERGRGNFPDRFSARQFPNYSSELNVNALLLGDSALYLCASSLERNLYSYEQYFGPGTRLTVT.

V and J are TRBV7-2 and TRBJ1-1; D is undetermined. CDR3 size: 12 residues. Germline CDR1 and CDR2: SGHTA and FQGNSA. The V end was cut by 1 base, the J end by 11 bases, with 11 bases between. CDR3 sequence: CASSLGPTRAFF. CDR3 coding DNA: TGTGCCAGCAGCTTAGGTCCTACGAGGGCTTTCTTT.

This chain links TRBV7-9 with TRBJ1-4, with no clear D. The length of the CDR3 is 12 residues. The germline gives CDR1 SEHNR, CDR2 FQNEAQ (reference sequence). Trimming took 5 bases from V and 8 from J, leaving 9 bases between them. The CDR3 nucleotides read TGTGCCAGCAGCCTCCCCCCGGAAAAACTGTTTTTT. Its translation: CASSLPPEKLFF. The full variable domain, rest sourced from reference TRBV7-9 and TRBJ1-4, is DTGVSQNPRHKITKRGQNVTFRCDPISEHNRLYWYRQTLGQGPEFLTYFQNEAQLEKSRLLSDRFSAERPKGSFSTLEIQRTEQGDSAMYLCASSLPPEKLFFGSGTQLSVL.

The V and J genes are TRBV4-3 and TRBJ1-6; D gene ambiguous. There are 15 residues in the CDR3. The germline gives CDR1 LGHNA, CDR2 YSLEER. Between the trimmed V and J ends, which lost 0 bases and 10 bases, there was a span of 13 bases. The CDR3 loop reads CASSQEVTSNSPLHF. CDR3 nucleotide sequence: TGCGCCAGCAGCCAAGAAGTCACGTCTAACTCACCCCTCCACTTT.

The J gene is TRBJ2-7, the V gene TRBV5-1; 9 positions match TRBD1. The CDR3 sequence is 15 residues long. Trimming cost V 4 bases and J 3 bases; bases outside gene matches: 8. The germline V gene encodes CDR1 SGHRS and CDR2 YFSETQ. The CDR3 DNA is TGCGCCAGCAGCCTCCGGACAGGGGTCGGCTACGAGCAGTACTTC. Translating gives CASSLRTGVGYEQYF.

The chain combines TRBV9 with TRBJ1-6; D remains unclear. V was trimmed by 4 bases and J by 0 bases, leaving 14 bases between them. Germline V gives CDR1 SGDLS, CDR2 YYNGEE. This CDR3 is 17 amino acids long. DNA of the CDR3: TGTGCCAGCAGCCTAGTGGACGAGAGCTCCTATAATTCACCCCTCCACTTT. Amino acid sequence: CASSLVDESSYNSPLHF.

J is TRBJ2-7 and V is TRBV29-1; TRBD1 agrees at 10 bases. The J segment lost 6 bases and the V segment lost 4 bases, leaving 9 bases of the junction unmatched. In germline, CDR1 is SQVTM, CDR2 ANQGSEA. The CDR3 is 14 amino acids. The CDR3 region has the DNA TGCAGCGTTGGAGGGGACAGGGGAGGTGGCGAGCAGTACTTC. This sequence encodes CSVGGDRGGGEQYF.

The V call is TRBV19, the J call TRBJ1-1; D unclear. The germline V gene encodes CDR1 LNHDA and CDR2 SQIVND (reference sequence). This CDR3 contains 16 residues. The ends were cut back, 1 base at V and 1 base at J, with 13 bases in the middle. The CDR3 here is CASSIAPRGKNTEAFF. The CDR3 DNA follows: TGTGCCAGTAGTATAGCTCCAAGAGGGAAGAACACTGAAGCTTTCTTT.

This clone was observed a single time. In DNA, the CDR3 is TGTGCCAGCATACAGGGATCTAGCTCCTACAATGAGCAGTTCTTC. Residues: CASIQGSSSYNEQFF. V gene TRBV28 combines with J gene TRBJ2-1; tentative D call: TRBD1 (6 bases). The V gene lost 7 bases and the J gene lost 0 bases, with 13 bases spanning the gap. CDR3 length equals 15 residues. Germline CDR1 and CDR2: MDHEN and SYDVKM.

This chain joins TRBV2 and TRBJ1-2; TRBD1 agrees at 9 bases. Trimming at V came to 3 bases and at J to 4 bases, leaving 6 bases not matched to a gene. Germline CDR1 and CDR2: SNHLY and FYNNEI. This CDR3 has 15 amino acids. The CDR3 is CASSDGGQGVYGYTF. In DNA form, the CDR3 reads TGTGCCAGCAGTGATGGGGGACAGGGAGTCTATGGCTACACCTTC.

This chain connects TRBV19 to TRBJ2-3; TRBD2 matches 10 bases. Germline V gene data show CDR1 as LNHDA and CDR2 as SQIVND (reference sequence). The CDR3 totals 20 residues. V was pared by 5 bases and J by 0 bases, with 17 bases of the junction left unmatched. DNA of the CDR3: TGTGCCAGTAGTGGAGGAAGGAAGCGGGAGGGCCAGGGTAGCACAGATACGCAGTATTTT. Protein: CASSGGRKREGQGSTDTQYF. The full variable domain, in which reference TRBV19 and TRBJ2-3 provide the parts outside the CDR3, is DGGITQSPKYLFRKEGQNVTLSCEQNLNHDAMYWYRQDPGQGLRLIYYSQIVNDFQKGDIAEGYSVSREKKESFPLTVTSAQKNPTAFYLCASSGGRKREGQGSTDTQYFGPGTRLTVL.

Concerning this clone: Other DNA sequences in the same sample also yield this CDR3. J is TRBJ2-7 and V is TRBV5-1, with 9 positions matching TRBD2. V was pared by 4 bases and J by 1 base, with 30 bases of the junction left unmatched. Germline lookup yields CDR1 SGHRS and CDR2 YFSETQ. This CDR3 contains 23 residues. CDR3 sequence (DNA): TGCGCCAGCAGCCCCGGATCTTTCTTTACAGGGTCAAGGGGGCTAGCGGGATCCTACGAGCAGTACTTC. This translates into CASSPGSFFTGSRGLAGSYEQYF.

The chain recombines TRBV9 with TRBJ2-7; TRBD2 agrees at 10 bases. The CDR3 length is 18 residues. Germline V lookup: CDR1 SGDLS, CDR2 YYNGEE. The V segment lost 0 bases and the J segment 3 bases; nucleotides outside the gene matches: 12. CDR3 protein: CASSVALGSGLAVYEQYF. The CDR3, as DNA: TGTGCCAGCAGCGTAGCTTTAGGGTCCGGACTAGCGGTCTACGAGCAGTACTTC.

The chain employs TRBV5-1 and TRBJ2-1; TRBD2 matches at 8 bases. The J segment lost 1 base and the V segment lost 2 bases, leaving 5 bases of the junction unmatched. This CDR3 spans 16 amino acids. Germline V gene lookup returns CDR1 SGHRS and CDR2 YFSETQ. Here the CDR3 DNA reads TGCGCCAGCAGCTTATTAGCGGGAAGATCCTACAATGAGCAGTTCTTC. It encodes CASSLLAGRSYNEQFF.

The chain carries TRBV6-5 and TRBJ2-7; the match to TRBD2 covers 9 bases. The CDR3 extends over 16 amino acids. J was trimmed by 4 bases and V by 2 bases; bases with no gene match: 9. Germline V CDR1 and CDR2: MNHEY, SVGAGI. In nucleotides, the CDR3 is TGTGCCAGCAGTTACACACGGCTAGCGGGGAATTACGAGCAGTACTTC. It translates to CASSYTRLAGNYEQYF.

The genes are TRBV6-1 and TRBJ2-7; a weak D match, TRBD2 (6 bases). With 6 bases removed from V and 1 base from J, the gap between germline ends came to 10 bases. From germline, CDR1 is MNHNS and CDR2 SASEGT. The CDR3 consists of 13 residues. This chain's CDR3 is CASSGTRSYEQYF. Written as DNA, the CDR3 is TGTGCCAGCAGCGGGACTCGTTCCTACGAGCAGTACTTC.

This chain uses TRBV7-2 with TRBJ2-6; TRBD1 aligns across 7 bases. The CDR3 runs to 17 residues. V lost 1 base to trimming and J lost 4 bases; unmatched junction nucleotides: 7. Germline V lookup: CDR1 SGHTA, CDR2 FQGNSA. The CDR3 nucleotides read TGTGCCAGCAGCTTAGTCCCCACAGGGGAGGGGGCCAACGTCCTGACTTTC. Translating it yields CASSLVPTGEGANVLTF. The full variable domain, rest sourced from reference TRBV7-2 and TRBJ2-6, is GAGVSQSPSNKVTEKGKDVELRCDPISGHTALYWYRQSLGQGLEFLIYFQGNSAPDKSGLPSDRFSAERTGGSVSTLTIQRTQQEDSAVYLCASSLVPTGEGANVLTFGAGSRLTVL.

V is TRBV10-3 and J is TRBJ2-1, with D hard to call. This CDR3 has 13 residues. Trimming removed 0 bases from V and 13 bases from J, with 13 bases in between. Germline values: CDR1 ENHRY, CDR2 SYGVKD. The CDR3 coding sequence is TGTGCCATCAGTGAGTCCCCGGACCCGATACAGTTCTTC. This encodes CAISESPDPIQFF.

This clone was observed a single time. The V gene is TRBV5-4, the J gene TRBJ1-3; D is unresolved. The CDR3 is 14 amino acids. Germline V lookup: CDR1 SGHNT, CDR2 YYREEE (reference sequence). The ends were cut back, 3 bases at V and 4 bases at J, with 11 bases in the middle. In DNA form, the CDR3 reads TGTGCCAGCAGCTCAGGTGGAGTCGGAAACACCATATATTTT. It encodes CASSSGGVGNTIYF. The full variable domain, rest sourced from reference TRBV5-4 and TRBJ1-3, is ETGVTQSPTHLIKTRGQQVTLRCSSQSGHNTVSWYQQALGQGPQFIFQYYREEENGRGNFPPRFSGLQFPNYSSELNVNALELDDSALYLCASSSGGVGNTIYFGEGSWLTVV.

The V gene is TRBV6-5, the J gene TRBJ2-5; TRBD1 matches 9 bases. The CDR3 has 14 amino acids. Germline assignment: CDR1 MNHEY and CDR2 SVGAGI. Losses at the gene ends were 4 bases for V and 2 bases for J; bases not matched to a gene: 2. CDR3 amino acids: CASSSGTGQETQYF. For the CDR3, the DNA is TGTGCCAGCAGTTCAGGGACAGGGCAAGAGACCCAGTACTTC.